This T cell receptor (beta chain) was identified during a study of T cell responses to AZD1222 COVID-19 vaccine. Assay: immunoSEQ multiplex PCR; the TCRdb copy retains only in-frame clones and omits some. The sample holds 170,000 or so clones, 87% seen once. Comment on this clone: The antigen remains unidentified.

With 5 bases clipped from V and 1 base from J, the junction kept 8 bases outside the gene matches. Germline CDR1 and CDR2: LNHDA and SQIVND (reference sequence). The CDR3 consists of 15 residues. Study-level results: An increase in Spike-specific TCR breadth and depth was observed after two AZD1222 doses. White British donors predominated, females outnumbered males, and clonal diversity was possibly underestimated. At study baseline, merely a handful of AZD1222 recipients were seropositive.

The receptor was derived from an adult in good health. The rearrangement links TRBV19 to TRBJ2-7; 7 positions match TRBD1. The source material was peripheral blood, sampled on day 0 of AZD1222 vaccination. CDR3 amino acids: CASSDPGQTSYEQYF. CDR3 nucleotide sequence: TGTGCCAGTAGTGATCCGGGACAGACATCCTACGAGCAGTACTTC.